Below, 14 T cell receptor beta chains from the same sample are listed, as sequenced in a study of blood T cell repertoires in COVID-19. This table comes from immunoSEQ multiplex PCR, and its TCRdb copy is limited to in-frame clones, with some not included. The table shows about 340,000 clones, with around nine tenths occurring only once. The sample taken for sequencing was peripheral blood. Receptors originate from a woman between 55 and 75 years old with COVID-19, enrolled during active disease.

The chain carries TRBV2 and TRBJ1-4, with D possibly TRBD1 on 5 matching bases. Germline loops: CDR1 SNHLY, CDR2 FYNNEI. Trimming removed 6 bases from V and 3 bases from J, with 14 bases in between. The CDR3 sequence is 15 residues long. For the CDR3, the DNA is TGTGCCAGCAGCTCCCAGGGTTCGGCTAATGAAAAACTGTTTTTT. Translated: CASSSQGSANEKLFF.

DNA for the CDR3: TGTGCCAGCAGCCAAAAGGGGAATGAAAAACTGTTTTTT. Its translation: CASSQKGNEKLFF. The chain is built from TRBV3-1 (or the pseudogene TRBV3-2) and TRBJ1-4; D possibly corresponds to TRBD1 (5 bases). Germline values: CDR1 LGHDT, CDR2 YNNKEL (reference sequence). The length of the CDR3 is 13 residues. The V end lost 2 bases, the J end lost 5 bases, and 6 bases lay between the germline ends.

The rearrangement links TRBV7-2 to TRBJ2-3, with 8 bases fitting TRBD2. The germline gives CDR1 SGHTA, CDR2 FQGNSA. The CDR3 has 16 amino acids. The junction had 3 bases not matched to a gene; V was cut back by 1 base and J by 0 bases. The CDR3 sequence: CASSLGPGGSTDTQYF. DNA for the CDR3: TGTGCCAGCAGCTTAGGACCGGGGGGGAGCACAGATACGCAGTATTTT.

This clone showed up just a few times. The J gene is TRBJ2-5, the V gene TRBV19; 11 bases line up with TRBD1. V lost 4 bases and J lost 7; bases outside the gene matches: 11. Germline CDR1 LNHDA, CDR2 SQIVND (reference sequence). The CDR3 sequence is 16 residues long. The CDR3 spells CASSSLGTGGLGTQYF. Written as DNA, the CDR3 is TGTGCCAGTAGTAGCCTCGGGACAGGGGGTTTAGGGACCCAGTACTTC.

This clone was detected only a few times. The chain couples TRBV13 to TRBJ1-6; 7 bases are a match to TRBD1. Germline V CDR1 and CDR2: PRHDT, FYEKMQ (reference sequence). The CDR3 runs to 16 residues. V lost 3 bases and J lost 6; bases outside the gene matches: 8. This CDR3 is CASSLEGAITNSPLHF. Written as DNA, the CDR3 is TGTGCCAGCAGCTTGGAGGGGGCAATAACTAATTCACCCCTCCACTTT. Complete variable domain (other parts from reference TRBV13 and TRBJ1-6): AAGVIQSPRHLIKEKRETATLKCYPIPRHDTVYWYQQGPGQDPQFLISFYEKMQSDKGSIPDRFSAQQFSDYHSELNMSSLELGDSALYFCASSLEGAITNSPLHFGNGTRLTVT.

Only a few counts were recorded for this clone. V usage is TRBV11-2 and J usage is TRBJ2-2, with TRBD1 as a possible D gene (6 bases). The V and J ends lost 1 base and 0 bases respectively, with 15 bases between them. Germline V gene sequence: CDR1 SGHAT, CDR2 FQNNGV. This CDR3 is 18 amino acids long. Here the CDR3 reads CASSLGARTVPNTGELFF. CDR3 sequence (DNA): TGTGCCAGCAGCTTAGGGGCCCGGACAGTGCCGAACACCGGGGAGCTGTTTTTT.

This clone was counted once. The chain carries TRBV24-1 and TRBJ2-1; no clear D. Germline assignment: CDR1 KGHDR and CDR2 SFDVKD. V lost 2 bases and J lost 6, with 7 bases in between. The CDR3 length is 13 residues. CDR3 protein: CATSDWSGNEQFF. The CDR3 DNA reads as TGTGCCACCAGTGATTGGTCCGGCAATGAGCAGTTCTTC.

The chain couples TRBV3-1 (or the pseudogene TRBV3-2) to TRBJ1-3; a possible D gene is TRBD1 (5 bases). Trimming left V 8 bases short and J 7 bases short, with 18 bases between. Germline V gene lookup returns CDR1 LGHDT and CDR2 YNNKEL (reference sequence). This CDR3 is built from 14 residues. As DNA, the CDR3 is TGTGCCAGCTCCCGGGGGGGACTTTGGAACACCATATATTTT. This gives the protein CASSRGGLWNTIYF.

This clone showed up just once. This chain joins TRBV4-3 and TRBJ1-4; the match to TRBD1 covers 7 bases. CDR3 length: 16 residues. The V gene end was trimmed by 0 bases and the J gene end by 7 bases; junction bases not matched to a gene: 8. From germline, CDR1 is LGHNA and CDR2 YSLEER. The chain's CDR3 is CASSQEAGGFSEKLFF. The CDR3 DNA reads as TGCGCCAGCAGCCAAGAGGCAGGGGGATTCAGTGAAAAACTGTTTTTT.

The gene calls are TRBV9 and TRBJ2-7; D is possibly TRBD2 (5 bases). The germline V gene encodes CDR1 SGDLS and CDR2 YYNGEE. The CDR3 spans 13 residues. Trimming left V 4 bases short and J 7 bases short, with 15 bases between. The chain's CDR3 is CASSPSGPWEQYF. CDR3 DNA: TGTGCCAGCAGCCCGAGCGGCCCCTGGGAGCAGTACTTC.

The rearrangement uses TRBV7-2 and TRBJ2-3, with 10 nucleotides matching TRBD1. The CDR3 runs to 16 residues. V gave up 10 bases and J gave up 4 bases; unmatched junction bases: 14. Germline lookup yields CDR1 SGHTA and CDR2 FQGNSA. The CDR3 here is CANSLFGTGVPDTQYF. The CDR3, as DNA: TGTGCCAACTCGCTGTTCGGGACAGGGGTACCAGATACGCAGTATTTT. Based on the CDR3 plus reference TRBV7-2 and TRBJ2-3, the full variable domain is GAGVSQSPSNKVTEKGKDVELRCDPISGHTALYWYRQSLGQGLEFLIYFQGNSAPDKSGLPSDRFSAERTGGSVSTLTIQRTQQEDSAVYLCANSLFGTGVPDTQYFGPGTRLTVL.

This chain links TRBV19 with TRBJ1-1, with 10 bases aligning to TRBD1. V lost 5 bases to trimming and J lost 6 bases; unmatched junction nucleotides: 6. The CDR3 runs 14 residues. In germline, CDR1 is LNHDA, CDR2 SQIVND (reference sequence). In nucleotides, the CDR3 is TGTGCCAGTAGTCTCCCAGGACAGGGGGCTGAAGCTTTCTTT. Translation: CASSLPGQGAEAFF.

This clone was picked up one time. The rearrangement uses TRBV5-1 and TRBJ1-2; D gene uncertain. Germline V gene data show CDR1 as SGHRS and CDR2 as YFSETQ. Trimming took 5 bases from V and 0 from J, leaving 8 bases between them. The CDR3 loop spans 13 amino acids. The CDR3 reads CASRQEPNYGYTF. The CDR3 coding sequence is TGCGCCAGCAGGCAGGAACCTAACTATGGCTACACCTTC.

The chain carries TRBV2 and TRBJ1-2, with 10 bases identical to TRBD1. Germline V gene data show CDR1 as SNHLY and CDR2 as FYNNEI. V shed 5 bases and J 5 bases; nucleotides not matched to a gene: 5. This CDR3 spans 14 amino acids. The CDR3 protein is CASSRDRGIYGYTF. The CDR3 DNA reads as TGTGCCAGCAGTAGGGACAGGGGTATTTATGGCTACACCTTC.